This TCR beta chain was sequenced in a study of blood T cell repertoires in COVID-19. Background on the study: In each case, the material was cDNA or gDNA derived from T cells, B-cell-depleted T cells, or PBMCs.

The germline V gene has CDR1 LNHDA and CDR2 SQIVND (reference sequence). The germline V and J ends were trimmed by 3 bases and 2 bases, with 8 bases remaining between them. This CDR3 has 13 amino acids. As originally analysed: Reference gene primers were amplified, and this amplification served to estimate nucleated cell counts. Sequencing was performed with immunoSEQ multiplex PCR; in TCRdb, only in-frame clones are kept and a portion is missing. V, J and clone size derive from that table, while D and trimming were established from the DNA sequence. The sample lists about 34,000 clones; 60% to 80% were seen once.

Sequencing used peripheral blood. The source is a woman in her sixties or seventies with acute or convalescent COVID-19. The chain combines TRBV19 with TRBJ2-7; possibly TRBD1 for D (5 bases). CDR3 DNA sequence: TGTGCCAGTAGTATGGGGCTTACCTACGAGCAGTACTTC. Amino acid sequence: CASSMGLTYEQYF.